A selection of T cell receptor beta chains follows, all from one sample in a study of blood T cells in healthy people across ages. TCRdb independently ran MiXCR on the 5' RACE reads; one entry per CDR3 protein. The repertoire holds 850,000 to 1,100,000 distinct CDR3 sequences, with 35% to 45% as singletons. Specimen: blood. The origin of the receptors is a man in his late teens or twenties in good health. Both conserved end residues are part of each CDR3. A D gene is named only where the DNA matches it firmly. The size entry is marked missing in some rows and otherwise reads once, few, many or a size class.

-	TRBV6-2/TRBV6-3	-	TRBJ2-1	TGTGCCAGCAGTTACTCGTATGGCCAAAATGAGCAGTTCTTC	CASSYSYGQNEQFF
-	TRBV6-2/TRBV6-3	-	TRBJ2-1	TGTGCCAGCATGGGCTTCCTAGCTGACTCCTACAATGAGCAGTTCTTC	CASMGFLADSYNEQFF
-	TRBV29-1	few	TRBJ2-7	TGCAGCGTTGTCGGGACCCGGGACTACGAGCAGTACTTC	CSVVGTRDYEQYF
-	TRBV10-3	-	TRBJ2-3	TGTGCCATCGTAAACAGGCAGGCAGATACGCAGTATTTT	CAIVNRQADTQYF
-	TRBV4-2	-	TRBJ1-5	TGTGCCAGCAGCCAAGCGGTGACACAGCCCCAGCATTTT	CASSQAVTQPQHF
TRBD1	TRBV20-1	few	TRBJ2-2	TGCAGTGCTAGAGATTCCGGGACAGGGGATGCCGGGGAGCTGTTTTTT	CSARDSGTGDAGELFF
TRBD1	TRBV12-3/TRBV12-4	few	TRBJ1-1	TGTGCCAGCAGTTTAGGACAGGGGGGAGCTTTCTTT	CASSLGQGGAFF
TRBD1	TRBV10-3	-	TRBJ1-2	TGTGCCATCGCGGGCGAGGGGGCTCGGTATGGCTACACCTTC	CAIAGEGARYGYTF
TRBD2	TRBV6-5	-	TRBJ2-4	TGTGTCAGCAGTTTGACTAGCGGGGGGCGGTTGGCCAAAAACATTCAGTACTTC	CVSSLTSGGRLAKNIQYF
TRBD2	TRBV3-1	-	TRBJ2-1	TGTGCCAGCAGCGCCTTAGCGGGGGGGGAGCAGTTCTTC	CASSALAGGEQFF
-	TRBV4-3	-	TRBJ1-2	TGCGCCAGCAGCCAAGTAGGGGCCGTGGGTGGCTACACCTTC	CASSQVGAVGGYTF
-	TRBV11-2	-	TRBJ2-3	TGTGCCAGCAGCCCGGGGGTCACAGGTACGCAGTATTTT	CASSPGVTGTQYF
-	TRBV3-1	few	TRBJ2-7	TGTGCCAGCAGCCAATCCGCCGACTCCTACGAGCAGTACTTC	CASSQSADSYEQYF
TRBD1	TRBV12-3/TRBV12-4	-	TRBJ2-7	TGTGCCAGCAGTAATCGAACAGGGGGCGCGTACAATGAGCAGTACTTC	CASSNRTGGAYNEQYF
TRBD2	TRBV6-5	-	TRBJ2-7	TGTGCCAGCAGTTACGGCGGGAGCTCCTACAATGAGCAGTACTTC	CASSYGGSSYNEQYF
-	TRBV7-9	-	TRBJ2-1	TGTGCCAGCAGCTTTTCCGGGACACCAAATGGAAATGGGCAGTTCTTC	CASSFSGTPNGNGQFF
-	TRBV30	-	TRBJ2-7	TGTGCCGGGAGTGTGGAATGGAACGAGCAGTACTTC	CAGSVEWNEQYF
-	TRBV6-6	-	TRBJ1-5	TGTGCCAGTAGTGACGTAGGGGGACAGCCCCAGCATTTT	CASSDVGGQPQHF
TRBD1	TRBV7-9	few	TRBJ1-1	TGTGCCAGCAGCTTAGATGGACAGGGATTCATCACTGAAGCTTTCTTT	CASSLDGQGFITEAFF
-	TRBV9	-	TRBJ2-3	TGTGCCAGCAGCGTAGAGCTTGGAGGGGACACAGATACGCAGTATTTT	CASSVELGGDTDTQYF
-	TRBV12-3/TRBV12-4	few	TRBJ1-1	TGTGCCAGCAGGCCCATGATCGGTAAAGCCACTGAAGCTTTCTTT	CASRPMIGKATEAFF
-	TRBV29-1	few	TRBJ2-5	TGCAGCGTTGTGTTTCAGGCAGGCCAAGAGACCCAGTACTTC	CSVVFQAGQETQYF
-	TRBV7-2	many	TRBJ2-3	TGTGCCAGCAGTGCAAACCCCAACACAGATACGCAGTATTTT	CASSANPNTDTQYF
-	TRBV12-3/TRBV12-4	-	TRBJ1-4	TGTGCCAGCAGTCCCACCCGCAGCGCAACTAATGAAAAACTGTTTTTT	CASSPTRSATNEKLFF
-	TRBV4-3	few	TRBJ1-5	TGCGCCAGCAGCCAAGATAACAGGGCCGATCAGCCCCAGCATTTT	CASSQDNRADQPQHF
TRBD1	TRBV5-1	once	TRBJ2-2	TGCGCCAGCAGCTTTGACAGGGTTGGCACCGGGGAGCTGTTTTTT	CASSFDRVGTGELFF
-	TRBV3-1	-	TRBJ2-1	TGTGCCAGCAGCCAAGATTCATTTGGTCGACTGAGGCAGTTCTTC	CASSQDSFGRLRQFF
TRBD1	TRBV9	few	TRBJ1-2	TGTGCCAGCAGCGTAGGAGGACAGGCAGGGTTTGGTGGCTACACCTTC	CASSVGGQAGFGGYTF
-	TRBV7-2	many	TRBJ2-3	TGTGCCAGCAGTTCGCTCGGGAGTACGCAGTATTTT	CASSSLGSTQYF
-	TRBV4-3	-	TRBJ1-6	TGCGCCAGCAGCCAGCGAAAAACGGTTCCTAATTCACCCCTCCACTTT	CASSQRKTVPNSPLHF
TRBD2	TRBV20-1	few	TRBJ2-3	TGCAGTGCTAGAGTTCCGCCGACTAGCGGGGGGCCTTCAGGGTATTTT	CSARVPPTSGGPSGYF
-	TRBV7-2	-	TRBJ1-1	TGTGCCAGCAGCTCATTCAAGGGGGGACTCGGCGCTGAAGCTTTCTTT	CASSSFKGGLGAEAFF
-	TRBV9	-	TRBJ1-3	TGTGCCAGCAGCGGACGGGGCCCTGGAAACACCATATATTTT	CASSGRGPGNTIYF
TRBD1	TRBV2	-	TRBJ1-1	TGTGCCAGCAGTGACGGGACAGGGGACGGCTTTGAAGCTTTCTTT	CASSDGTGDGFEAFF
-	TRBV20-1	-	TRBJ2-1	TGCAGTGCTAGAGATCCCCGGGGGAGGTACAATGAGCAGTTCTTC	CSARDPRGRYNEQFF
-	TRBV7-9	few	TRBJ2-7	TGTGCCAGCAGCTCCTTTACCTTGGACGCCGGGGAACAGTACTTC	CASSSFTLDAGEQYF